The sequence of this T cell receptor (beta chain) was determined in a study of sequential checkpoint blockade in melanoma (dated 2019 in TCRdb). General notes on the study: Using 1:1 randomization, the trial assigned patients either to first-line nivolumab followed by ipilimumab (arm A) or to ipilimumab followed by nivolumab (arm B). Both trial sequences were followed by maintenance nivolumab. What the authors observed across the whole study: Larger, independent patient cohorts are needed to validate the response-prediction model that combines TCR metrics and mutation burden.

The immunoSEQ Assay was used to immunosequence TCRbeta CDR3 regions from genomic DNA. Genomic DNA was amplified by bias-controlled multiplex PCR before high-throughput sequencing. Turning to the authors' computational methods: To quantify the absolute abundance of each unique TCRbeta CDR3 region, the sequences were collapsed and filtered. Clonality, defined as 1 minus Pielou's evenness, was calculated using productive rearrangements only. A previously published method was used to identify clones with significantly greater frequencies in on-treatment samples than in baseline samples. Entries here come from immuneACCESS through TCRdb and include only in-frame sequences with V and J called. Some clones fail to appear in such tables; in the studies checked, an unresolved V gene covers under half of the shortfall, and the cause of the remainder is unknown. D and trimming come from the DNA, and the V and J calls and clone size come from that table. Across this sample there are roughly 12,000 clones, with 60% to 80% seen only once. About 58% of the sample lies in the top ten.

On this clone itself: Its antigen is currently not known. No base quality values were provided; no much bigger clone lies one nucleotide off.

In light of the paper, this sample's treatment or condition label describes: randomized to nivolumab then ipilimumab (arm A) or the reverse (arm B). No trial patient had received prior DNA-damaging chemotherapy. A FACS Aria II flow cytometer was used to sort live CD3+CD8+ cells that were negative for CD19 and CD56 from thawed PBMCs. The samples were obtained from melanoma patients enrolled in CheckMate 064, an open-label, randomized phase II trial testing sequential checkpoint blockade. Peripheral blood mononuclear cells were collected by leukapheresis, purified with Ficoll-Paque, and frozen in human serum with about 9.2% DMSO. Purity of sorted blood CD3+CD8+ cells was verified at >98% immediately after sorting, followed by DNA extraction. Sequences were derived from CD8+ T cells sorted from blood (inferred from file names), sampled from a patient given nivolumab and ipilimumab in sequence. The receptor comes from a human donor with melanoma.

The CDR3 has the sequence CASSQGQFSGNTIYF. The base sequence is TGCGCCAGCAGCCAAGGACAGTTCTCTGGAAACACCATATATTTT. The rearranged chain carries TRBV4-3 and TRBJ1-3, with TRBD1 as a weak D call on 5 bases. V is pared back by 1 base and J by 0 bases, with 7 bases lying between the germline termini. The germline V gene gives CDR1 as LGHNA and CDR2 as YSLEER. From its cysteine to its phenylalanine, the CDR3 spans 15 amino acids. Only CDR3 DNA is held: 45 bases, read in frame from base 1.